These 25 T cell receptor beta chains were sequenced from one sample in a study of blood T cell repertoires in COVID-19. Here immunoSEQ multiplex PCR was the method, and the copy in TCRdb shows in-frame clones only, minus some. The sample lists around 68,000 clones; 75% to 90% were seen once. The specimen sequenced was peripheral blood. All receptors come from a man aged 50 or older with acute or convalescent COVID-19.

The J gene is TRBJ2-5, the V gene TRBV15, with D possibly matching TRBD2 (5 bases). Germline CDR1 reads LNHNV; CDR2 reads YYDKDF (reference sequence). The CDR3 extends over 15 amino acids. The V end lost 1 base, the J end lost 5 bases, and 14 bases lay between the germline ends. The CDR3 region is CATSRGTLGEETQYF. The CDR3 nucleotides are TGTGCCACCAGCAGAGGGACGCTCGGGGAGGAGACCCAGTACTTC.

This clone appeared a single time. V gene TRBV6-6 combines with J gene TRBJ1-5; D not certain. Looked up from germline, CDR1 is MNHNY and CDR2 is SVGAGI (reference sequence). The CDR3 has 14 residues. The germline V and J ends were trimmed by 7 bases and 4 bases, with 14 bases remaining between them. The DNA for the CDR3 is TGTGCCAGCACGTCGTATGTGGAGAATCAGCCCCAGCATTTT. This encodes CASTSYVENQPQHF.

This chain joins TRBV27 and TRBJ1-1; no reliable D call. V lost 2 bases, J lost 8 bases, and 12 bases lay in between. This CDR3 has 13 residues. The germline V gene has CDR1 MNHEY and CDR2 SMNVEV (reference sequence). The CDR3 region is CASSLVGSSEAFF. Written as DNA, the CDR3 is TGTGCCAGCAGTTTAGTGGGCAGCTCGGAAGCTTTCTTT.

This clone has just one count. Here the CDR3 reads CASSNPGQQETEAFF. As DNA, the CDR3 is TGTGCCAGCAGTAATCCGGGACAGCAGGAAACTGAAGCTTTCTTT. This chain joins TRBV2 and TRBJ1-1; 7 bases line up with TRBD1. V shed 5 bases and J 5 bases; nucleotides not matched to a gene: 11. The germline V gene has CDR1 SNHLY and CDR2 FYNNEI. This CDR3 comprises 15 residues.

J is TRBJ2-3 and V is TRBV27; D possibly corresponds to TRBD2 (5 bases). V was cut by 3 bases and J by 6 bases, with 19 bases left in between. Germline V lookup: CDR1 MNHEY, CDR2 SMNVEV (reference sequence). This CDR3 contains 16 residues. CDR3 in DNA: TGTGCCAGCAGTTTTAATAAGGGAGTCATGGTGGATACGCAGTATTTT. Its protein product is CASSFNKGVMVDTQYF.

This sequence joins TRBV10-1 and TRBJ2-7; 9 nucleotides match TRBD1. Germline V gene lookup returns CDR1 WNHNN and CDR2 SYGVQD (reference sequence). With 8 bases clipped from V and 0 bases from J, the junction kept 5 bases outside the gene matches. CDR3 length equals 14 residues. The CDR3 DNA reads TGCGCCAGCGGGGACAGGGAGTGCTCCTACGAGCAGTACGTC. It yields the protein CASGDRECSYEQYV.

V gene TRBV5-1 combines with J gene TRBJ2-1, with D perhaps TRBD2 (5 bases). V was shortened by 0 bases and J by 2 bases, with 9 bases between the two germline ends. Germline-derived CDR1 and CDR2 are SGHRS and YFSETQ. The length of the CDR3 is 15 residues. CDR3 residues: CASSLAVGAYNEQFF. The CDR3 nucleotides read TGCGCCAGCAGCTTGGCCGTCGGGGCCTACAATGAGCAGTTCTTC.

The V call is TRBV23-1, the J call TRBJ1-5, with D perhaps TRBD1 (6 bases). TRBV23-1 counts as an open reading frame of uncertain function. Trimming removed 10 bases from V and 3 bases from J, with 13 bases in between. The CDR3 length is 13 residues. The CDR3 DNA reads as TGCGCCATATACAGGGTTACCAATCAGCCCCAGCATTTT. Translating gives CAIYRVTNQPQHF.

J is TRBJ1-3 and V is TRBV6-5, with no clear D. Per germline, CDR1 MNHEY and CDR2 SVGAGI. This CDR3 contains 15 residues. The V gene lost 0 bases and the J gene lost 4 bases, with 10 bases spanning the gap. This chain's CDR3 is CASSYSLGVGNTIYF. The DNA of the CDR3 is TGTGCCAGCAGTTACTCCTTGGGAGTCGGAAACACCATATATTTT.

The gene calls are TRBV7-9 and TRBJ1-4; 7 nucleotides match TRBD1. CDR3 length equals 17 residues. The V and J ends lost 5 bases and 4 bases, in that order; junction bases with no gene match: 13. Germline V gene lookup returns CDR1 SEHNR and CDR2 FQNEAQ (reference sequence). The CDR3 sequence: CASSGREDRALNEKLFF. CDR3 in DNA: TGTGCCAGCAGCGGACGAGAAGACAGGGCCCTTAATGAAAAACTGTTTTTT. Full variable domain (missing parts from reference TRBV7-9 and TRBJ1-4): DTGVSQNPRHKITKRGQNVTFRCDPISEHNRLYWYRQTLGQGPEFLTYFQNEAQLEKSRLLSDRFSAERPKGSFSTLEIQRTEQGDSAMYLCASSGREDRALNEKLFFGSGTQLSVL.

This clone showed up just a few times. The J gene is TRBJ1-2, the V gene TRBV6-5, with D possibly TRBD1 on 6 matching bases. CDR1 and CDR2 from the germline V gene are MNHEY and SVGAGI. The length of the CDR3 is 14 residues. Trimming left V 6 bases short and J 3 bases short, with 14 bases between. DNA of the CDR3: TGTGCCAGCAGACCAACAGGGTCCGACTATGGCTACACCTTC. Its translation is CASRPTGSDYGYTF.

This clone was found a few times. The chain combines TRBV4-1 with TRBJ2-7; TRBD1 agrees at 7 bases. The CDR3 is made up of 18 amino acids. Germline loops: CDR1 MGHRA, CDR2 YSYEKL. Trimming cost V 2 bases and J 0 bases; bases outside gene matches: 13. DNA for the CDR3: TGCGCCAGCAGCCAACGGGACAGTCCGGGCTCAGTCTCCTACGAGCAGTACTTC. Translating it yields CASSQRDSPGSVSYEQYF.

The chain couples TRBV18 to TRBJ2-1; possibly TRBD1 for D (5 bases). The CDR3 length is 14 residues. The germline V and J ends were trimmed by 6 bases and 4 bases, with 13 bases remaining between them. Germline V gives CDR1 KGHSH, CDR2 LQKENI. In DNA, the CDR3 is TGTGCCAGCTCTCCGCCCCCAGGGTACAATGAGCAGTTCTTC. Residues: CASSPPPGYNEQFF.

The chain carries TRBV7-8 and TRBJ2-7; 11 bases match TRBD1. This CDR3 has 14 residues. V lost 5 bases and J lost 4; bases outside the gene matches: 4. Germline values: CDR1 SGHVS, CDR2 FQNEAQ. DNA for the CDR3: TGTGCCAGCAGCCCTGGGACAGGGGGTTACGAGCAGTACGTC. Its protein product is CASSPGTGGYEQYV.

V usage is TRBV6-5 and J usage is TRBJ1-6; tentatively, D is TRBD1 (6 bases). Trimming took off 3 bases at V and 10 bases at J, with 16 bases between the two ends. Germline-derived CDR1 and CDR2 are MNHEY and SVGAGI. The CDR3 length is 15 residues. This chain's CDR3 is CASSYFGTRGSPLHF. CDR3 sequence (DNA): TGTGCCAGCAGTTATTTTGGGACAAGGGGATCACCCCTCCACTTT.

The genes are TRBV28 and TRBJ2-7; TRBD1 matches 9 bases. The CDR3 runs to 15 residues. The germline V gene encodes CDR1 MDHEN and CDR2 SYDVKM. After removal of 7 bases from V and 4 bases from J, the junction contained 11 bases not matched to a gene. Written as DNA, the CDR3 is TGTGCCAGCAACCCCTCCGGGACAGGGTTTTACGAGCAGTACTTC. Amino acid sequence: CASNPSGTGFYEQYF.

V gene TRBV11-2 combines with J gene TRBJ2-3; 9 nucleotides align to TRBD1. Trimming removed 8 bases from V and 7 bases from J; junction bases left unmatched: 13. The CDR3 runs 15 residues. CDR1 and CDR2 (germline): SGHAT, FQNNGV. The CDR3 nucleotides are TGTGCCAGCCGCGAAGGGGACAGGGAATACTATACGCAGTATTTT. It translates to CASREGDREYYTQYF. Looking up the rest from reference TRBV11-2 and TRBJ2-3 gives the full variable domain: EAGVAQSPRYKIIEKRQSVAFWCNPISGHATLYWYQQILGQGPKLLIQFQNNGVVDDSQLPKDRFSAERLKGVDSTLKIQPAKLEDSAVYLCASREGDREYYTQYFGPGTRLTVL.

This sequence joins TRBV3-1 (or the pseudogene TRBV3-2) and TRBJ2-1; 7 nucleotides line up with TRBD2. V lost 8 bases, J lost 8 bases, and 9 bases stayed unmatched. The CDR3 is 13 amino acids. The V gene's germline CDR1 is LGHDT and CDR2 YNNKEL (reference sequence). In nucleotides, the CDR3 is TGTGCCAGCGCCCGGGACTACCTAGATGAGCAGTTCTTC. Protein product: CASARDYLDEQFF.

The chain joins TRBV3-1 (or the pseudogene TRBV3-2) to TRBJ2-3; 9 nucleotides match TRBD2. CDR3 size: 17 residues. Germline loops: CDR1 LGHDT, CDR2 YNNKEL (reference sequence). The V gene end was trimmed by 0 bases and the J gene end by 3 bases; junction bases not matched to a gene: 7. CDR3 nucleotides: TGTGCCAGCAGCCAAGATTCGTCTAGCGGGATAACAGATACGCAGTATTTT. Translating gives CASSQDSSSGITDTQYF.

In its sample, this clone is medium-sized. This sequence joins TRBV20-1 and TRBJ2-7, with TRBD1 matching 7 bases. The junction had 2 bases not matched to a gene; V was cut back by 2 bases and J by 7 bases. Germline CDR1 reads DFQATT; CDR2 reads SNEGSKA (reference sequence). The CDR3 consists of 11 residues. CDR3 loop: CSARRQGEQYF. The CDR3 region has the DNA TGCAGTGCTAGAAGACAGGGAGAGCAGTACTTC.

V and J are TRBV30 and TRBJ2-6, with 9 bases matching TRBD1. The germline V gene encodes CDR1 GTSNPN and CDR2 SVGIG (reference sequence). This CDR3 has 18 residues. V shed 2 bases and J 2 bases; nucleotides not matched to a gene: 10. CDR3 amino acids: CAWSHYRGRRAGANVLTF. CDR3 in DNA: TGTGCCTGGAGTCACTACAGGGGGCGACGTGCTGGGGCCAACGTCCTGACTTTC.

The rearrangement uses TRBV7-3 and TRBJ2-2, with D maybe TRBD2 (5 bases). This CDR3 is built from 17 residues. Per germline, CDR1 SGHTA and CDR2 FQGTGA. Trimming left V 5 bases short and J 4 bases short, with 20 bases between. The CDR3 region is CASSPTSRLATTGELFF. The CDR3 DNA sequence: TGTGCCAGCAGCCCGACCTCAAGGCTAGCAACCACCGGGGAGCTGTTTTTT. Combining the CDR3 with reference TRBV7-3 and TRBJ2-2 gives the whole variable domain GAGVSQTPSNKVTEKGKYVELRCDPISGHTALYWYRQSLGQGPEFLIYFQGTGAADDSGLPNDRFFAVRPEGSVSTLKIQRTERGDSAVYLCASSPTSRLATTGELFFGEGSRLTVL.

This rearrangement joins TRBV11-2 to TRBJ2-7, with D unresolved. Germline V lookup: CDR1 SGHAT, CDR2 FQNNGV. The CDR3 consists of 12 residues. Deletions cut 4 bases from V and 5 bases from J, with 9 bases between. This chain's CDR3 is CASSSNPDEQYF. The CDR3 DNA follows: TGTGCCAGCAGCTCCAACCCAGACGAGCAGTACTTC.

This clone occurred once. This chain uses TRBV4-1 with TRBJ2-4; 15 bases fit TRBD2. Looked up from germline, CDR1 is MGHRA and CDR2 is YSYEKL. The CDR3 is 22 amino acids. The V gene end was trimmed by 4 bases and the J gene end by 8 bases; junction bases not matched to a gene: 24. Here the CDR3 reads CASSPTLMARTSGRAVRDIQYF. The CDR3 nucleotides read TGCGCCAGCAGCCCTACCCTTATGGCCCGGACTAGCGGGAGGGCCGTTCGGGACATTCAGTACTTC.

This clone was seen once. The rearrangement joins TRBV6-1 to TRBJ2-1; maybe TRBD2 (5 bases). The CDR3 extends over 15 amino acids. CDR1 and CDR2 (germline): MNHNS, SASEGT. V was cut by 8 bases and J by 0 bases, with 14 bases left in between. For the CDR3, the DNA is TGTGCCAGCGGCGCGGCTGGGAGCTCCTACAATGAGCAGTTCTTC. It specifies CASGAAGSSYNEQFF.